These 19 T cell receptor beta chains came from one sample sequenced in a study of CD4 and CD8 cells across lung adenocarcinoma regions (dated by TCRdb to the late 2010s). The protocol used for the library was PCR. Instrument on record: HiSeq X Ten. TCRdb itself trimmed the public reads at Q25 with fastp, ran MiXCR and retained productive beta chains. Rows merge per CDR3 protein into single entries with the most common DNA and genes. Present in this sample are about 20,000 distinct CDR3 sequences, roughly half of which were seen just once. Approximately 24% of the sample is taken by the ten largest. The sequencing sample was made of CD8+ T cells from the center of a lung tumor. Read against the paper, the sample's cell subset or site label means: tumor center region. All receptors come from a female donor with lung adenocarcinoma. The CD4 and CD8 labels of this study may be unreliable.

The J gene is TRBJ2-2, the V gene TRBV6-1, with D perhaps being TRBD1 or TRBD2 (5 bases each). Trimming cost V 6 bases and J 13 bases, with 24 bases left between them. Germline loops: CDR1 MNHNS, CDR2 SASEGT. This CDR3 has 15 amino acids. DNA of the CDR3: TGTGCCAGCAGCGGACAAGCGGTGAACACCGATGCGCTGTTTTTT. Its translation is CASSGQAVNTDALFF.

The V and J genes are TRBV6-1 and TRBJ2-5; unclear D gene. Gene TRBJ2-7 matches the end of the DNA better, so the J call may be wrong. From germline, CDR1 is MNHNS and CDR2 SASEGT. This CDR3 comprises 14 residues. Here the CDR3 DNA reads TGTGCCAGCAGTGTGGGTCGCGGCCTCTACGAGCAGTACTTC. Residues: CASSVGRGLYEQYF.

This clonotype was observed once. It is likely a read error, because the conserved phenylalanine at the end of the CDR3 is missing. No DNA is shown, since the ends of the CDR3 on it are uncertain; the CDR3 is the one TCRdb lists. This chain uses TRBV10-3 with TRBJ2-1; the table's D call of TRBD1 was not tested on the DNA. Germline CDR1 ENHRY, CDR2 SYGVKD. Inclusive of both ends, the CDR3 amounts to 9 amino acids. CDR3 sequence: CAITVSRVP.

Concerning this clonotype itself: The junction departs from germline at one end; a sequencing error may be responsible. The chain links TRBV10-1 to TRBJ2-4, with D tentatively TRBD1 or TRBD2 (5 bases each). The V gene's germline CDR1 is WNHNN and CDR2 SYGVQD (reference sequence). The CDR3 contains 16 residues. The CDR3 DNA follows: TGCGCCAGCCGTGAGACGGGGCTGGGAACCAAAGATACGCAGTACTTC. Its translation: CASRETGLGTKDTQYF.

This clonotype has only a few counts. The chain employs TRBV4-1 and TRBJ1-4; no firm D call. CDR1 and CDR2 from the germline V gene are MGHRA and YSYEKL. This CDR3 contains 16 residues. Trimming removed 5 bases at V and 3 bases at J, with 16 bases between. The CDR3 loop reads CASSVPLLIANEKLFF. The CDR3 DNA reads TGCGCCAGCAGCGTCCCGTTGCTAATCGCTAATGAAAAACTGTTTTTT.

This clonotype has at least ten counts. This sequence joins TRBV27 and TRBJ2-1; 7 bases are a match to TRBD2. V dropped 5 bases and J dropped 3; count of bases not matched to a gene: 10. This CDR3 has 16 amino acids. CDR1 MNHEY and CDR2 SMNVEV come from the germline V gene (reference sequence). The CDR3 is CASSPGGGSRYNEQFF. CDR3 nucleotides: TGTGCCAGCAGTCCAGGTGGCGGGAGCCGCTACAATGAGCAGTTCTTC.

This clonotype was seen repeatedly, ten times or more. The chain uses TRBV6-1 and TRBJ2-4; TRBD2 matches 9 bases. Trimming took 8 bases from V and 13 from J; bases not matched to a gene: 15. This CDR3 spans 14 amino acids. Germline V CDR1 and CDR2: MNHNS, SASEGT. This CDR3 reads CASRRLAGTNEQYF. The CDR3, as DNA: TGTGCCAGCCGTCGCCTAGCGGGGACCAATGAGCAGTACTTC.

This clonotype was seen ten or more times. With a much larger clone just one base away, this may be a read error. V is TRBV10-3 and J is TRBJ2-1; TRBD2 aligns across 11 bases. The DNA end favors TRBJ2-7, so the J call may be wrong. The CDR3 extends over 14 amino acids. Germline values: CDR1 ENHRY, CDR2 SYGVKD. CDR3 sequence reads: CAISELAGVNEQYF. The CDR3 DNA sequence: TGTGCCATCAGTGAACTAGCGGGAGTTAATGAGCAGTACTTC.

The chain carries TRBV27 and TRBJ2-3; D may correspond to TRBD1 or TRBD2 (5 bases each). The J call may not be correct, given that the DNA end is closer to TRBJ2-7. The V gene's germline CDR1 is MNHEY and CDR2 SMNVEV (reference sequence). The CDR3 loop spans 14 amino acids. The CDR3 loop reads CASSGRWATNMQYF. The DNA for the CDR3 is TGTGCCAGCTCGGGACGGTGGGCCACAAATATGCAGTACTTC.

Concerning this clonotype itself: At one boundary the junction diverges from the germline segment, which might be a read error. J is TRBJ2-3 and V is TRBV12-3 or TRBV12-4, with a possible D match to TRBD2 (5 bases). The CDR3 sequence is 14 residues long. CDR3 in amino acids: CAGSGSPDADTQYF. In nucleotides, the CDR3 is TGTGCGGGCAGTGGGAGTCCCGACGCAGATACGCAGTATTTC.

V and J are TRBV6-1 and TRBJ2-2; weak D call: TRBD1 (6 bases). V was shortened by 0 bases and J by 3 bases, with 11 bases between the two germline ends. Per germline, CDR1 MNHNS and CDR2 SASEGT. The CDR3 is made up of 16 amino acids. CDR3 residues: CASSEAHRADTGELFF. CDR3 in DNA: TGTGCCAGCAGTGAAGCCCACAGGGCTGACACCGGGGAGCTGTTTTTT.

The chain recombines TRBV6-5 with TRBJ2-5, with a weak D call TRBD1 (6 bases). The CDR3 spans 14 residues. CDR1 is MNHEY, CDR2 SVGAGI, per germline. Deletions cut 4 bases from V and 3 bases from J, with 12 bases between. CDR3 protein: CASSFLQGEETQYF. The CDR3 nucleotides are TGTGCCAGCAGTTTCCTACAGGGAGAAGAGACCCAGTACTTC.

The chain is built from TRBV4-1 and TRBJ2-3; 9 bases match TRBD1. The CDR3 consists of 15 residues. Germline V gene data show CDR1 as MGHRA and CDR2 as YSYEKL. Unmatched junction bases numbered 3, after V lost 0 bases and J lost 5 bases. The DNA of the CDR3 is TGCGCCAGCAGCCAAGATGGACAGGGGCAAGATACGCAGTATTTT. Its translation: CASSQDGQGQDTQYF.

The chain combines TRBV6-5 with TRBJ2-1; TRBD2 matches 8 bases. With 2 bases clipped from V and 6 bases from J, the junction kept 9 bases outside the gene matches. Germline assignment: CDR1 MNHEY and CDR2 SVGAGI. This CDR3 region has 16 residues. The CDR3: CASSYAGTSFRNEQFF. The CDR3 DNA sequence: TGTGCCAGCAGTTACGCCGGGACTAGTTTTCGCAATGAGCAGTTCTTC.

In the case of this clonotype: Compared with germline, one end of the junction differs, possibly owing to a read error. The genes are TRBV6-1 and TRBJ2-3; maybe TRBD1 (6 bases). Germline CDR1 MNHNS, CDR2 SASEGT. The CDR3 is 15 residues long. The CDR3 here is CASKTGHVNTGTQFF. In DNA, the CDR3 is TGTGCCAGCAAGACGGGACATGTGAACACAGGTACGCAGTTTTTT.

V gene TRBV2 combines with J gene TRBJ2-1, with no clear D. Germline assignment: CDR1 SNHLY and CDR2 FYNNEI. There are 14 residues in the CDR3. Trimming cost V 5 bases and J 4 bases, with 12 bases left between them. CDR3 protein: CASSSQVFYNEQFF. The CDR3 bases are TGTGCCAGCAGTAGCCAGGTTTTTTACAATGAGCAGTTCTTC.

This sequence joins TRBV7-2 and TRBJ2-5, with unresolved D. Germline V CDR1 and CDR2: SGHTA, FQGNSA. This CDR3 is 15 amino acids long. V was clipped by 5 bases and J by 3 bases, with 16 bases between them. For the CDR3, the DNA is TGTGCCAGCAGCCCCCAATGGAGTAGGGAAGAGACCCAGTACTTC. It codes for CASSPQWSREETQYF.

This sequence joins TRBV14 and TRBJ1-2; D is ambiguous. Trimming cost V 4 bases and J 8 bases, with 17 bases left between them. This CDR3 comprises 14 residues. Germline V gives CDR1 SGHDN, CDR2 FVKESK. CDR3 sequence: CASSLIDFGGGYTF. The CDR3, as DNA: TGTGCCAGCAGCCTGATCGACTTCGGTGGGGGCTACACCTTC.

By share, this clonotype counts as medium-sized. The CDR3 coding sequence is TGTGCCAGCAGTCGGACAGGGATGGGGTCAAGCACAGATACGCAGTATTTT. Translation: CASSRTGMGSSTDTQYF. The chain combines TRBV27 with TRBJ2-3; 8 bases line up with TRBD1. Per germline, CDR1 MNHEY and CDR2 SMNVEV (reference sequence). The CDR3 length is 17 residues. V gave up 5 bases and J gave up 0 bases; unmatched junction bases: 10.